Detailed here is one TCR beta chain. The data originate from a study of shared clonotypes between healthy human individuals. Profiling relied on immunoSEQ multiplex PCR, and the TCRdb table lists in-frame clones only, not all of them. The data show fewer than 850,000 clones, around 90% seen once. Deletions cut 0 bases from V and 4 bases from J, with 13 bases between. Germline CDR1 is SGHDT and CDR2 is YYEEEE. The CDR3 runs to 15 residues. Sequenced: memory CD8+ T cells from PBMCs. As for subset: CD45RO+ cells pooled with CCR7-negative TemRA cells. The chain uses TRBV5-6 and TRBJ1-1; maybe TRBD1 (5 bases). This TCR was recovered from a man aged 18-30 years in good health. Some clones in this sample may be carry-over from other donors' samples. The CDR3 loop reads CASSLDPGPATEAFF. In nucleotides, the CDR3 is TGTGCCAGCAGCTTGGACCCGGGGCCGGCCACTGAAGCTTTCTTT.